Following are 9 T cell receptor beta chains from one sample sequenced in a study of cytomegalovirus exposure and HLA in healthy donors. Primers included in the PCR were 60 Vbeta and 13 Jbeta primers. TCRdb keeps only in-frame clones here, not all; method: immunoSEQ multiplex PCR. The table records roughly 110,000 clones, 70% to 85% of them present only once. Sequenced input: PBMCs. The receptors here all came from a male donor in good health and CMV-seronegative.

This clone was recorded a few times. This sequence joins TRBV4-2 and TRBJ2-7; unclear D gene. With 0 bases removed from V and 0 bases from J, the gap between germline ends came to 9 bases. The germline gives CDR1 LGHNA, CDR2 YNFKEQ. The CDR3 is made up of 15 amino acids. CDR3 sequence: CASSQESSASYEQYF. CDR3 nucleotide sequence: TGTGCCAGCAGCCAAGAGTCCAGCGCCTCCTACGAGCAGTACTTC.

V and J are TRBV7-3 and TRBJ2-1, with 14 bases lining up with TRBD2. CDR1 and CDR2 (germline): SGHTA, FQGTGA. With V trimmed by 2 bases and J by 10 bases, 10 bases remained unmatched. The CDR3 runs to 17 residues. The CDR3 bases are TGTGCCAGCAGCTTAGCCATTCCGGGACTAGCGGGAGACGAGCAGTTCTTC. It is translated as CASSLAIPGLAGDEQFF.

The gene calls are TRBV25-1 and TRBJ1-2, with 11 bases lining up with TRBD1. J gave up 7 bases and V 1 base, and 5 bases lay outside the gene matches. Germline CDR1 MGHDK, CDR2 SYGVNS. The CDR3 has 15 amino acids. The CDR3 reads CASSELDRGRFGYTF. The CDR3 nucleotides read TGTGCCAGCAGTGAATTGGACAGGGGGCGTTTTGGCTACACCTTC.

The genes are TRBV6-1 and TRBJ2-7; D unresolved. Germline V lookup: CDR1 MNHNS, CDR2 SASEGT. V was cut by 8 bases and J by 2 bases, with 10 bases left in between. The CDR3 is made up of 12 amino acids. CDR3 DNA: TGTGCCAGCCCTGCAGGCGCCTACGAGCAGTACTTC. Protein product: CASPAGAYEQYF.

This clone has a handful of counts. The chain recombines TRBV5-1 with TRBJ2-7, with D maybe TRBD2 (5 bases). Germline lookup yields CDR1 SGHRS and CDR2 YFSETQ. This CDR3 spans 15 amino acids. Trimming removed 1 base from V and 5 bases from J, with 16 bases in between. The CDR3 DNA follows: TGCGCCAGCAGCTTGTGGGGTAGCGAGAGGGACGAGCAGTACTTC. It is translated as CASSLWGSERDEQYF.

The rearrangement uses TRBV28 and TRBJ2-3, with a weak D call TRBD2 (6 bases). Trimming pared 5 bases from V and 6 bases from J, leaving 15 bases between. There are 14 residues in the CDR3. Germline V gene sequence: CDR1 MDHEN, CDR2 SYDVKM. The DNA for the CDR3 is TGTGCCAGCAGTATCGGGACTCTTGGCGATACGCAGTATTTT. The encoded protein is CASSIGTLGDTQYF.

The J gene is TRBJ1-3, the V gene TRBV28; tentative D call: TRBD1 (5 bases). Germline CDR1 reads MDHEN; CDR2 reads SYDVKM. The CDR3 runs 14 residues. V was trimmed by 6 bases and J by 2 bases, leaving 11 bases between them. CDR3 sequence reads: CASSREVTGNTIYF. In DNA form, the CDR3 reads TGTGCCAGCAGCAGGGAGGTGACTGGAAACACCATATATTTT.

The J gene is TRBJ2-7, the V gene TRBV5-4; TRBD2 is a possible D gene (5 bases). This CDR3 has 13 amino acids. CDR1 is SGHNT, CDR2 YYREEE, per germline (reference sequence). Trimming took off 1 base at V and 2 bases at J, with 7 bases between the two ends. The CDR3 nucleotides are TGTGCCAGCAGCTTGAACGGGGCCTACGAGCAGTACTTC. Its translation is CASSLNGAYEQYF.

This clone has only one observation. The rearrangement joins TRBV5-1 to TRBJ1-1; 10 bases align to TRBD1. Germline V gives CDR1 SGHRS, CDR2 YFSETQ. V dropped 4 bases and J dropped 3; count of bases not matched to a gene: 6. The CDR3 spans 15 residues. The CDR3 is CASSSSGQGYTEAFF. The CDR3 nucleotides read TGCGCCAGCAGCAGTTCGGGACAGGGGTACACTGAAGCTTTCTTT. The entire variable domain, with the rest obtained from reference TRBV5-1 and TRBJ1-1, is as follows: KAGVTQTPRYLIKTRGQQVTLSCSPISGHRSVSWYQQTPGQGLQFLFEYFSETQRNKGNFPGRFSGRQFSNSRSEMNVSTLELGDSALYLCASSSSGQGYTEAFFGQGTRLTVV.